This TCR beta chain was captured in a study of CD4 T cells in relation to SARS-CoV-2 and coronaviruses. About the research overall: Crossreactive spike epitopes shared across donors were mapped to their HLA restriction.

Study findings and constraints: Crossreactive clones expanded significantly less to SARS-CoV-2 than monoreactive clones. Samples before the pandemic and after infection were not matched within any donor.

The unexposed donors gave CD4+ T cells in about 2011-2019, prior to COVID-19. Turning to this clone: What it binds is unknown.

Deep TCR-beta sequencing used DNA from uncultured naive and memory CD4+ T cells. Data came from immunoSEQ multiplex PCR; TCRdb stores just in-frame clones and leaves some out. Among more than 50,000 clones, around 86% were seen once, and the ten largest hold approximately 1.5%. This TCR was sampled from a human donor in good health. The sample comprised memory CD4+ T cells from PBMCs.

The CDR3 DNA follows: TGTGCCAGCAGCCAAGATGAGATGAGCTCTGGAAACACCATATATTTT. Residues: CASSQDEMSSGNTIYF. The chain employs TRBV3-1 (or the pseudogene TRBV3-2) and TRBJ1-3, with D unresolved. V lost 0 bases and J 0 bases, leaving 9 bases between the germline ends. This CDR3 has 16 residues. Germline loops: CDR1 LGHDT, CDR2 YNNKEL (reference sequence).